These 21 T cell receptor beta chains share one sample of origin, sequenced in a study of OX40 agonist ivuxolimab in advanced cancers. Repertoires were generated with immunoSEQ multiplex PCR, while TCRdb's copy carries only in-frame clones and drops some. The sample shows approximately 17,000 clones, around 70% of them seen only once. This sample comprised CD4+ or CD8+ T cells sorted from blood, obtained in a trial of the OX40 agonist ivuxolimab. The receptors were sampled from an adult with an advanced solid tumor such as melanoma, head and neck, liver or kidney cancer.

This chain connects TRBV28 to TRBJ1-5, with 7 positions matching TRBD1. This CDR3 comprises 13 residues. CDR1 is MDHEN, CDR2 SYDVKM, per germline. The J segment lost 5 bases and the V segment lost 6 bases, leaving 4 bases of the junction unmatched. The CDR3: CASRQGLDQPQHF. For the CDR3, the DNA is TGTGCCAGCAGACAGGGGTTAGATCAGCCCCAGCATTTT.

The J gene is TRBJ2-7, the V gene TRBV19; D call uncertain. The V end was cut by 2 bases, the J end by 2 bases, with 4 bases between. Germline-derived CDR1 and CDR2 are LNHDA and SQIVND (reference sequence). The CDR3 length is 12 residues. The CDR3 nucleotides are TGTGCCAGTAGTATACCCCCCTACGAGCAGTACTTC. Protein sequence: CASSIPPYEQYF.

The J gene is TRBJ2-5, the V gene TRBV7-9; TRBD1 matches at 8 bases. The length of the CDR3 is 15 residues. J was trimmed by 7 bases and V by 0 bases; bases with no gene match: 7. The germline V gene encodes CDR1 SEHNR and CDR2 FQNEAQ (reference sequence). CDR3: CASSLAQGAEGTQYF. CDR3 DNA sequence: TGTGCCAGCAGCTTAGCCCAGGGGGCAGAGGGGACCCAGTACTTC.

V gene TRBV5-6 combines with J gene TRBJ2-1; D unresolved. The CDR3 has 14 amino acids. Per germline, CDR1 SGHDT and CDR2 YYEEEE. V gave up 5 bases and J gave up 8 bases, with 17 bases separating them. The CDR3 is CASRVGMEIDEQFF. CDR3 coding DNA: TGTGCCAGCAGGGTGGGGATGGAGATCGATGAGCAGTTCTTC. The full variable domain, rest sourced from reference TRBV5-6 and TRBJ2-1, is DAGVTQSPTHLIKTRGQQVTLRCSPKSGHDTVSWYQQALGQGPQFIFQYYEEEERQRGNFPDRFSGHQFPNYSSELNVNALLLGDSALYLCASRVGMEIDEQFFGPGTRLTVL.

The rearrangement uses TRBV27 and TRBJ2-6, with no clear D. The CDR3 runs 14 residues. V was clipped by 3 bases and J by 0 bases, with 3 bases between them. Germline CDR1 MNHEY, CDR2 SMNVEV (reference sequence). The CDR3 DNA sequence: TGTGCCAGCAGTTTCTTCTCTGGGGCCAACGTCCTGACTTTC. Its translation: CASSFFSGANVLTF.

The chain uses TRBV9 and TRBJ1-4; D gene unclear. Germline lookup yields CDR1 SGDLS and CDR2 YYNGEE. Trimming removed 0 bases at V and 3 bases at J, with 3 bases between. CDR3 length equals 13 residues. CDR3 region: CASSVVPNEKLFF. CDR3 nucleotides: TGTGCCAGCAGCGTAGTGCCTAATGAAAAACTGTTTTTT.

The chain uses TRBV7-9 and TRBJ2-7; D remains ambiguous. This CDR3 has 14 residues. The V end lost 0 bases, the J end lost 0 bases, and 6 bases lay between the germline ends. Germline CDR1 and CDR2: SEHNR and FQNEAQ (reference sequence). The chain's CDR3 is CASSLAGSSYEQYF. The CDR3 DNA follows: TGTGCCAGCAGCTTAGCGGGTAGCTCCTACGAGCAGTACTTC.

The CDR3 sequence: CATSIGTGGSYEQYF. The CDR3 DNA reads TGTGCCACCAGCATAGGGACAGGGGGCTCCTACGAGCAGTACTTC. The chain uses TRBV15 and TRBJ2-7, with TRBD1 matching over 11 bases. Looked up from germline, CDR1 is LNHNV and CDR2 is YYDKDF (reference sequence). The CDR3 length is 15 residues. Trimming cost V 4 bases and J 0 bases; bases outside gene matches: 2. Drawing the rest from reference TRBV15 and TRBJ2-7, the complete variable domain is DAMVIQNPRYQVTQFGKPVTLSCSQTLNHNVMYWYQQKSSQAPKLLFHYYDKDFNNEADTPDNFQSRRPNTSFCFLDIRSPGLGDTAMYLCATSIGTGGSYEQYFGPGTRLTVT.

The chain couples TRBV27 to TRBJ2-7, with 7 bases lining up with TRBD1. Trimming took 5 bases from V and 4 from J; bases not matched to a gene: 8. Germline V gene sequence: CDR1 MNHEY, CDR2 SMNVEV (reference sequence). This CDR3 region has 14 residues. The CDR3 loop reads CASSTTGTAYEQYF. The DNA for the CDR3 is TGTGCCAGCAGTACGACCGGGACAGCATACGAGCAGTACTTC.

The V call is TRBV27, the J call TRBJ2-1; 7 bases fit TRBD1. The V gene's germline CDR1 is MNHEY and CDR2 SMNVEV (reference sequence). Unmatched junction bases numbered 8, after V lost 6 bases and J lost 0 bases. This CDR3 region has 16 residues. CDR3 region: CASSTGQNPSYNEQFF. The CDR3 nucleotides read TGTGCCAGCAGCACGGGACAGAACCCCTCCTACAATGAGCAGTTCTTC.

CDR3 sequence: CASSPWDRDNEQFF. The CDR3 coding sequence is TGCGCCAGCAGCCCCTGGGACAGGGACAATGAGCAGTTCTTC. The V and J genes are TRBV4-1 and TRBJ2-1, with 9 bases fitting TRBD1. Germline-derived CDR1 and CDR2 are MGHRA and YSYEKL. The CDR3 extends over 14 amino acids. The ends lost 4 bases at V and 5 bases at J; junction bases unmatched: 3.

This chain links TRBV30 with TRBJ1-1; TRBD1 might be the D (5 bases). The CDR3 loop spans 13 amino acids. Germline V gene data show CDR1 as GTSNPN and CDR2 as SVGIG (reference sequence). V lost 1 base and J 0 bases, leaving 6 bases between the germline ends. The CDR3 sequence: CAWSGQLNTEAFF. The DNA of the CDR3 is TGTGCCTGGAGTGGACAGCTGAACACTGAAGCTTTCTTT.

The chain is built from TRBV2 and TRBJ2-7; TRBD1 might be the D (6 bases). Germline CDR1 is SNHLY and CDR2 is FYNNEI. This CDR3 region has 13 residues. V was pared by 6 bases and J by 6 bases, with 15 bases between. CDR3 in amino acids: CASSRDISAEQYF. Here the CDR3 DNA reads TGTGCCAGCAGCCGGGACATTAGTGCCGAGCAGTACTTC.

The table lists this clone with a count of one. The CDR3 DNA sequence: TGTGCCAGCAGCCAAGCTAACAGGGATAATGAAAAACTGTTTTTT. This translates into CASSQANRDNEKLFF. The rearrangement links TRBV7-9 to TRBJ1-4; D is perhaps TRBD1 (6 bases). CDR3 length: 15 amino acids. V was trimmed by 5 bases and J by 4 bases, leaving 14 bases between them. Germline CDR1 and CDR2: SEHNR and FQNEAQ (reference sequence).

The chain joins TRBV11-3 to TRBJ2-1; D is ambiguous. The CDR3 length is 12 residues. Germline V gene sequence: CDR1 SGHNT, CDR2 YENEEA. V lost 0 bases to trimming and J lost 10 bases, with 7 bases between them. The CDR3 region is CASSLDRTEQFF. The CDR3 DNA reads as TGTGCCAGCAGCTTAGATCGCACAGAGCAGTTCTTC.

The chain combines TRBV6-1 with TRBJ2-7, with 8 bases lining up with TRBD1. Germline CDR1 MNHNS, CDR2 SASEGT. The CDR3 is 14 amino acids. With 4 bases clipped from V and 2 bases from J, the junction kept 4 bases outside the gene matches. The CDR3 protein is CASSGRGLTYEQYF. The CDR3 bases are TGTGCCAGCAGTGGCAGGGGGCTGACCTACGAGCAGTACTTC.

The rearrangement links TRBV28 to TRBJ1-3, with 8 bases that match TRBD1. The J segment lost 4 bases and the V segment lost 11 bases, leaving 7 bases of the junction unmatched. The CDR3 extends over 13 amino acids. Germline V gene sequence: CDR1 MDHEN, CDR2 SYDVKM. The CDR3 DNA follows: TGTGCCGCTCAGGGGGCGAACGGAAACACCATATATTTT. Translated, it gives CAAQGANGNTIYF.

This chain joins TRBV7-9 and TRBJ2-6; perhaps TRBD1 as D (5 bases). V dropped 5 bases and J dropped 0 bases, with 14 bases sitting between them. There are 17 residues in the CDR3. Germline loops: CDR1 SEHNR, CDR2 FQNEAQ (reference sequence). This CDR3 is CASSTRQLLSGANVLTF. DNA for the CDR3: TGTGCCAGCAGCACCAGACAGCTCCTCTCTGGGGCCAACGTCCTGACTTTC. The variable domain in full, with the rest retrieved from reference TRBV7-9 and TRBJ2-6, is DTGVSQNPRHKITKRGQNVTFRCDPISEHNRLYWYRQTLGQGPEFLTYFQNEAQLEKSRLLSDRFSAERPKGSFSTLEIQRTEQGDSAMYLCASSTRQLLSGANVLTFGAGSRLTVL.

This chain uses TRBV4-2 with TRBJ2-7; no clear D gene. The CDR3 is made up of 14 amino acids. Germline-derived CDR1 and CDR2 are LGHNA and YNFKEQ. Trimming took 4 bases from V and 2 from J, leaving 12 bases between them. The CDR3 reads CASSPTRTAYEQYF. CDR3 nucleotide sequence: TGTGCCAGCAGCCCGACGCGGACCGCCTACGAGCAGTACTTC.

The rearrangement links TRBV6-6 to TRBJ2-5, with 10 nucleotides matching TRBD1. This CDR3 comprises 15 residues. Looked up from germline, CDR1 is MNHNY and CDR2 is SVGAGI (reference sequence). The V segment lost 4 bases and the J segment 3 bases; nucleotides outside the gene matches: 5. The chain's CDR3 is CASSWGQGLEETQYF. The CDR3 DNA reads TGTGCCAGCAGTTGGGGACAGGGGCTGGAAGAGACCCAGTACTTC.

This rearrangement joins TRBV27 to TRBJ2-2; 7 nucleotides align to TRBD2. V shed 7 bases, J shed 1 base, and the junction held 9 bases outside the gene matches. The CDR3 contains 16 residues. Germline V gene lookup returns CDR1 MNHEY and CDR2 SMNVEV (reference sequence). CDR3 sequence reads: CASTKWSGENTGELFF. The CDR3 DNA is TGTGCCAGCACCAAGTGGAGCGGGGAGAACACCGGGGAGCTGTTTTTT.